This TCR beta chain derives from a study of blood T cell repertoires in COVID-19. About the research overall: Acute and convalescent COVID-19 specimens originated in the United States, Italy and Spain.

The protocol was immunoSEQ multiplex PCR, while the TCRdb copy is restricted to in-frame clones and leaves out a portion. Found here are over 200,000 clones, about 73% of them singletons; the top ten hold about 3.5%. The sequenced sample was peripheral blood. This sequence was found in a woman older than 75 with acute or convalescent COVID-19.

CDR3: CASSLAPTGGGTGELFF. CDR3 in DNA: TGCGCCAGCAGCCTTGCACCAACAGGGGGCGGCACCGGGGAGCTGTTTTTT. This chain joins TRBV5-1 and TRBJ2-2, with 9 bases aligning to TRBD1. V lost 4 bases, J lost 4 bases, and 11 bases stayed unmatched. Germline assignment: CDR1 SGHRS and CDR2 YFSETQ. This CDR3 is built from 17 residues.